This T cell receptor beta chain was recovered during a study of blood T cells in healthy people across ages. This CDR3 region has 13 residues. In germline, CDR1 is DFQATT, CDR2 SNEGSKA (reference sequence). Remarks on this clonotype: One base away lies a much larger clone, so this may be a sequencing read error.

Using a J-beta primer mix together with a sample-barcoded 5' primer, a second PCR was run for 7 to 11 cycles. Each CDR3 protein gets one entry after TCRdb re-called the 5' RACE reads with MiXCR. This sample has about 640,000 distinct CDR3 sequences; approximately 30% occur once, and the top ten carry 15% to 18%. The receptor was derived from a woman older than 75 in good health. The specimen sequenced was blood. This chain uses TRBV20-1 with TRBJ2-3, with D maybe TRBD1 (5 bases). This CDR3 is CSARKPDTVTQYF. Here the CDR3 DNA reads TGCAGTGCTAGAAAGCCGGACACAGTTACGCAGTATTTT.